This T cell receptor (beta chain) appears in the sequencing data of a study of T cell repertoires in cytomegalovirus infection. The overall study: Both a matching HLA type and CMV infection were indicated by public TCR beta signatures.

Germline lookup yields CDR1 SGHVT and CDR2 SQSDAQ. The CDR3 sequence is 13 residues long. Trimming removed 3 bases from V and 3 bases from J, with 8 bases in between. Via MiXCR, TCRdb re-called the reads, giving one row per CDR3 protein. This sample carries some 680,000 distinct CDR3 sequences, less than 40% of them seen once, and the ten largest clones take about 2.8%. The material sequenced was PBMCs. The sequence was collected from a human donor in good health (CMV status not recorded). Some clones in this sample may be carry-over from other donors' samples. V gene TRBV7-4 combines with J gene TRBJ1-1; no clear D gene. CDR3 DNA: TGTGCCAGCAGCTTTGTGGGGTACACTGAAGCTTTCTTT. Its protein is CASSFVGYTEAFF.